The 14 T cell receptor beta chains below come from one sample, sequenced in a study of blood T cell repertoires in COVID-19. Measured with immunoSEQ multiplex PCR; TCRdb has only the in-frame clones, and not every one. The data contain about 180,000 clones, roughly 85% of them singletons. Sequenced sample: peripheral blood. The receptor source for this set is a man aged 55 to 70 with acute or convalescent COVID-19.

This clone came up once. The chain recombines TRBV4-1 with TRBJ1-1; the D gene is possibly TRBD1 (6 bases). The germline V gene has CDR1 MGHRA and CDR2 YSYEKL. Trimming removed 3 bases at V and 4 bases at J, with 21 bases between. The CDR3 has 17 amino acids. DNA of the CDR3: TGCGCCAGCAGCCATAGAGCGGGAACAGGGTTCGGCACTGAAGCTTTCTTT. This translates into CASSHRAGTGFGTEAFF.

The V gene is TRBV28, the J gene TRBJ1-5, with D possibly matching TRBD1 (6 bases). CDR3 length equals 16 residues. Germline CDR1 and CDR2: MDHEN and SYDVKM. The V end lost 6 bases, the J end lost 2 bases, and 17 bases lay between the germline ends. The CDR3 sequence: CASSPRRTAGNQPQHF. CDR3 sequence (DNA): TGTGCCAGCAGCCCACGCAGGACAGCTGGCAATCAGCCCCAGCATTTT.

The chain employs TRBV27 and TRBJ1-2, with 9 bases aligning to TRBD1. The V and J ends lost 8 bases and 7 bases, in that order; junction bases with no gene match: 2. The CDR3 consists of 11 residues. CDR1 and CDR2 from the germline V gene are MNHEY and SMNVEV (reference sequence). DNA of the CDR3: TGTGCCAGCCGGGACAGGGTTGGCTACACCTTC. Amino acid sequence: CASRDRVGYTF.

This chain connects TRBV3-1 (or the pseudogene TRBV3-2) to TRBJ2-1; 11 nucleotides agree with TRBD1. V shed 1 base and J 6 bases; nucleotides not matched to a gene: 2. There are 15 residues in the CDR3. Looked up from germline, CDR1 is LGHDT and CDR2 is YNNKEL (reference sequence). The CDR3 DNA reads as TGTGCCAGCAGCCAAGCCGGGACAGGGGGCAATGAGCAGTTCTTC. It translates to CASSQAGTGGNEQFF.

V is TRBV7-9 and J is TRBJ2-1; 8 nucleotides align to TRBD2. Looked up from germline, CDR1 is SEHNR and CDR2 is FQNEAQ (reference sequence). J lost 6 bases, V lost 1 base, and 5 bases had no gene match. The CDR3 consists of 15 residues. The CDR3 sequence is CASSLGSREANEQFF. CDR3 sequence (DNA): TGTGCCAGCAGCTTAGGCTCGCGGGAGGCCAATGAGCAGTTCTTC. The full variable domain, completed using reference TRBV7-9 and TRBJ2-1, is DTGVSQNPRHKITKRGQNVTFRCDPISEHNRLYWYRQTLGQGPEFLTYFQNEAQLEKSRLLSDRFSAERPKGSFSTLEIQRTEQGDSAMYLCASSLGSREANEQFFGPGTRLTVL.

The chain couples TRBV24-1 to TRBJ2-7; perhaps TRBD1 as D (6 bases). The germline V gene has CDR1 KGHDR and CDR2 SFDVKD. V gave up 4 bases and J gave up 0 bases, with 18 bases separating them. The CDR3 length is 17 residues. CDR3 nucleotides: TGTGCCACCAGTGAGAGACAGGACTCCCCGGACTCCTACGAGCAGTACTTC. Its translation is CATSERQDSPDSYEQYF.

The rearrangement links TRBV3-1 (or the pseudogene TRBV3-2) to TRBJ2-5, with TRBD2 matching over 10 bases. V gave up 1 base and J gave up 3 bases; unmatched junction bases: 8. Germline CDR1 and CDR2: LGHDT and YNNKEL (reference sequence). The CDR3 is 17 residues long. Here the CDR3 DNA reads TGTGCCAGCAGCCAAGTGATGAGCGGGAGGGCCGAAGAGACCCAGTACTTC. The encoded protein is CASSQVMSGRAEETQYF.

This clone was recorded once. DNA of the CDR3: TGTGCCAGCAGCTCAAACAGGGGATCGAAGGAAAAACTGTTTTTT. It codes for CASSSNRGSKEKLFF. The chain joins TRBV3-1 (or the pseudogene TRBV3-2) to TRBJ1-4, with 7 positions matching TRBD1. The CDR3 extends over 15 amino acids. The ends lost 5 bases at V and 8 bases at J; junction bases unmatched: 11. Per germline, CDR1 LGHDT and CDR2 YNNKEL (reference sequence).

This rearrangement joins TRBV4-3 to TRBJ2-7; the match to TRBD1 covers 11 bases. Germline V gene lookup returns CDR1 LGHNA and CDR2 YSLEER. Unmatched junction bases numbered 12, after V lost 3 bases and J lost 5 bases. The CDR3 is 17 residues long. This chain's CDR3 is CASSQESGTGGFNEQYF. Here the CDR3 DNA reads TGCGCCAGCAGCCAGGAATCCGGGACAGGGGGTTTCAACGAGCAGTACTTC.

This sequence joins TRBV20-1 and TRBJ2-1; TRBD1 might be the D (5 bases). The CDR3 runs to 11 residues. The V end lost 2 bases, the J end lost 8 bases, and 7 bases lay between the germline ends. Per germline, CDR1 DFQATT and CDR2 SNEGSKA (reference sequence). For the CDR3, the DNA is TGCAGTGCTAGAAAGGGGTATGAGCAGTTCTTC. Translation: CSARKGYEQFF.

V and J are TRBV7-9 and TRBJ1-6; perhaps TRBD1 as D (6 bases). V was cut by 0 bases and J by 8 bases, with 14 bases left in between. The CDR3 length is 16 residues. The V gene's germline CDR1 is SEHNR and CDR2 FQNEAQ (reference sequence). The CDR3 reads CASSLATGSNYSPLHF. The CDR3 nucleotides read TGTGCCAGCAGCTTAGCGACAGGCTCGAACTATTCACCCCTCCACTTT.

The chain carries TRBV18 and TRBJ1-1, with 7 bases that match TRBD1. The V and J ends lost 2 bases and 6 bases, in that order; junction bases with no gene match: 3. Looked up from germline, CDR1 is KGHSH and CDR2 is LQKENI. The CDR3 spans 13 residues. In DNA, the CDR3 is TGTGCCAGCTCACCATCCAGGGGGGCTGAAGCTTTCTTT. Translating it yields CASSPSRGAEAFF.

V and J are TRBV3-1 (or the pseudogene TRBV3-2) and TRBJ1-5; D is unclear. Germline CDR1 LGHDT, CDR2 YNNKEL (reference sequence). The CDR3 spans 13 residues. The V gene lost 3 bases and the J gene lost 7 bases, with 10 bases spanning the gap. This chain's CDR3 is CASSQTQAQPQHF. The DNA for the CDR3 is TGTGCCAGCAGCCAGACCCAGGCCCAGCCCCAGCATTTT.

V gene TRBV11-1 combines with J gene TRBJ2-4, with 10 bases fitting TRBD1. J gave up 3 bases and V 5 bases, and 4 bases lay outside the gene matches. The CDR3 totals 15 residues. CDR1 and CDR2 from the germline V gene are SGHAT and FQDESV (reference sequence). CDR3 in DNA: TGTGCCAGCAGCACGACAGGGGGCGGCAAAAACATTCAGTACTTC. Translating it yields CASSTTGGGKNIQYF. Variable domain in full (rest from reference TRBV11-1 and TRBJ2-4): EAEVAQSPRYKITEKSQAVAFWCDPISGHATLYWYRQILGQGPELLVQFQDESVVDDSQLPKDRFSAERLKGVDSTLKIQPAELGDSAMYLCASSTTGGGKNIQYFGAGTRLSVL.